This T cell receptor (beta chain) was identified in a study of T cell responses to AZD1222 COVID-19 vaccine. Findings of the study overall: Scientists sampled the repertoires only once the peak T cell response had passed. Spike-specific TCR repertoires showed rising breadth and depth after two AZD1222 doses. Donors, mostly white British, included more females; clonal diversity was possibly underestimated.

A remark on this clone: What it recognizes is unknown.

TCRdb's copy holds only in-frame clones and misses some; the assay was immunoSEQ multiplex PCR. The data hold approximately 76,000 clones, with around 89% observed a single time. Trimming left V 0 bases short and J 6 bases short, with 32 bases between. CDR1 is MRHNA and CDR2 is SNTAGT in the germline V gene. This CDR3 has 22 residues. This TCR came from an adult in good health. This chain links TRBV6-4 with TRBJ1-4, with D perhaps matching TRBD1 (6 bases). The sequencing used peripheral blood, collected on day 0 of AZD1222 vaccination. CDR3 DNA: TGTGCCAGCAGTGACTCCCGCCCTCCCCGTTTTGGGGGCGCTAGGGGTGATGAAAAACTGTTTTTT. This codes for CASSDSRPPRFGGARGDEKLFF.